These T cell receptor beta chains were read from a single sample in a study of post-analysis software for immune sequencing data. MiXCR, applied by TCRdb to the PCR reads, yields one record per CDR3 protein. Among hundreds of thousands of distinct CDR3 sequences, 40% to 55% were seen once, and the ten largest hold 9.5% to 13%. The sample taken for sequencing was blood. The source is a girl aged 10-17 years with multiple sclerosis. The CDR3 runs from the conserved cysteine through the conserved F or W. D genes are given only for firm matches. The size field is filled for only some rows; it gives once, few, many or a size class.

J gene,D gene,V gene,clone size,CDR3 protein,CDR3 DNA
TRBJ1-2,NA,TRBV28,NA,CASSSYLVLFNYGYTF,TGTGCCAGCAGTTCCTACCTGGTTCTCTTCAACTATGGCTACACCTTC
TRBJ2-4,NA,TRBV3-1,NA,CAGSQVLGKVAKNIQYF,TGTGCCGGCAGCCAAGTTCTAGGGAAGGTAGCCAAAAACATTCAGTACTTC
TRBJ2-7,NA,TRBV7-9,few,CASSSWMRGLNEQYF,TGTGCCAGCAGCTCCTGGATGCGGGGTTTGAACGAGCAGTACTTC
TRBJ1-2,NA,TRBV29-1,few,CSVGLLLRVNYGYTF,TGCAGCGTTGGTCTCTTGCTACGTGTTAACTATGGCTACACCTTC
TRBJ2-1,TRBD2,TRBV6-5,few,CASSLSGSRINEQFF,TGTGCCAGCAGTCTTAGCGGGAGTCGGATCAATGAGCAGTTCTTC
TRBJ2-7,NA,TRBV5-1,NA,CASSLSQGPYEQYF,TGCGCCAGCAGCTTGAGTCAGGGGCCCTACGAGCAGTACTTC
TRBJ2-7,NA,TRBV7-2,NA,CASSLGQSVREQYF,TGTGCCAGCAGCTTAGGCCAGTCGGTCAGGGAGCAGTACTTC
TRBJ1-1,NA,TRBV10-3,NA,CAISGVRANTEAFF,TGTGCCATCAGTGGGGTCAGGGCGAACACTGAAGCTTTCTTT
TRBJ2-3,TRBD2,TRBV6-5,NA,CASGTLRGLASSVQYF,TGTGCCAGCGGAACCCTTAGGGGACTAGCCAGTTCTGTGCAGTATTTT
TRBJ2-7,TRBD2,TRBV7-2,NA,CASSQAGATSYEQYF,TGTGCCAGCAGCCAAGCGGGAGCCACCTCCTACGAGCAGTACTTC
TRBJ2-5,TRBD2,TRBV28,NA,CASRMEGRGETQYF,TGTGCCAGCCGCATGGAGGGGCGGGGGGAGACCCAGTACTTC
TRBJ2-3,TRBD1,TRBV5-1,NA,CASSLDRGMTDTQYF,TGCGCCAGCAGCTTGGACAGGGGGATGACAGATACGCAGTATTTT
TRBJ2-5,NA,TRBV20-1,few,CSAPHRGQETQYF,TGCAGTGCCCCCCATCGGGGACAAGAGACCCAGTACTTC
TRBJ2-7,TRBD2,TRBV20-1,NA,CSAREPLPGLAGEYEQYF,TGCAGTGCTAGGGAGCCATTACCGGGACTAGCGGGAGAATACGAGCAGTACTTC
TRBJ2-7,NA,TRBV15,NA,CATSSDAGASYEQYF,TGTGCCACCAGCAGCGACGCCGGGGCCAGTTACGAGCAGTACTTC
TRBJ1-2,NA,TRBV29-1,few,CSVEVASEGYGYTF,TGCAGCGTTGAAGTAGCCTCCGAGGGCTATGGCTACACCTTC
TRBJ2-7,NA,TRBV20-1,once,CSARLAVLEKAGEQYF,TGCAGTGCTAGACTCGCCGTTCTCGAAAAAGCGGGCGAGCAGTACTTC
TRBJ2-1,NA,TRBV5-1,NA,CASSLGGTSSYNEQFF,TGCGCCAGCAGCTTGGGTGGGACGAGCTCCTACAATGAGCAGTTCTTC
TRBJ2-7,NA,TRBV12-3/TRBV12-4,NA,CASSLGDSRSSYEQYF,TGTGCCAGCAGTTTAGGTGACTCCCGGAGCTCCTACGAGCAGTACTTC
TRBJ2-6,NA,TRBV20-1,NA,CSAPSSSGAGGANVLTF,TGCAGTGCTCCTAGTTCATCCGGGGCAGGAGGGGCCAACGTCCTGACTTTC
TRBJ1-5,TRBD1,TRBV5-1,NA,CASSPGTSGGSEYQPQHF,TGCGCCAGCAGCCCAGGGACGTCAGGGGGTAGCGAATATCAGCCCCAGCATTTT
TRBJ1-1,NA,TRBV6-5,once,CASSYRDSNTEAFF,TGTGCCAGCAGTTACCGAGACAGTAACACTGAAGCTTTCTTT
TRBJ2-4,TRBD2,TRBV9,few,CASSATSGKDIQYF,TGTGCCAGCAGCGCAACTAGCGGGAAGGACATTCAGTACTTC
TRBJ2-5,TRBD2,TRBV5-1,once,CASSGGPASGQETQYF,TGCGCCAGCAGCGGGGGTCCGGCTAGCGGCCAAGAGACCCAGTACTTC
TRBJ1-2,NA,TRBV7-2,NA,CASSYPGKGYGYTF,TGTGCCAGCTCCTATCCGGGAAAGGGCTATGGCTACACCTTC
TRBJ2-7,TRBD2,TRBV4-1,NA,CASSQDSSGRTYEQYF,TGCGCCAGCAGCCAAGATTCTAGCGGGAGGACCTACGAGCAGTACTTC
TRBJ2-5,TRBD1,TRBV9,NA,CASGTGRETQYF,TGTGCCAGTGGGACAGGGAGGGAGACCCAGTACTTC
TRBJ2-1,TRBD2,TRBV27,NA,CASSLRGREVNEQFF,TGTGCCAGCAGTTTACGAGGTCGGGAGGTTAATGAGCAGTTCTTC
TRBJ1-4,TRBD1,TRBV15,NA,CATSRGRDRGSGLFF,TGTGCCACCAGCAGGGGACGGGACAGGGGATCTGGACTGTTTTTT
TRBJ2-7,NA,TRBV7-3,many,CASSLRADLMPYEQYF,TGTGCCAGCAGCTTAAGGGCGGACCTCATGCCTTACGAGCAGTACTTC
TRBJ2-1,TRBD2,TRBV29-1,few,CSVQQIVGRKVGLAGGREQFF,TGCAGCGTTCAACAGATCGTAGGACGGAAAGTTGGACTAGCGGGAGGCCGGGAGCAGTTCTTC
TRBJ1-1,NA,TRBV12-3/TRBV12-4,NA,CASSQNRGEAFF,TGTGCCAGCAGTCAGAACCGGGGTGAAGCTTTCTTT
TRBJ2-3,TRBD2,TRBV27,NA,CASSPFGREVSRTDTQYF,TGTGCCAGCAGTCCTTTCGGGCGGGAGGTCTCTCGGACAGATACGCAGTATTTT
TRBJ2-1,NA,TRBV28,NA,CASSSPGTDEQFF,TGTGCCAGCAGCTCGCCCGGGACCGATGAGCAGTTCTTC
TRBJ1-6,NA,TRBV20-1,NA,CSASVYLRSYNSPLHF,TGCAGTGCTAGCGTATACCTGCGCTCCTATAATTCACCCCTCCACTTT
TRBJ2-3,NA,TRBV29-1,NA,CITGATDTQYF,TGCATCACCGGGGCCACAGATACGCAGTATTTT
TRBJ1-1,TRBD1,TRBV9,few,CASSAQGQDEAFF,TGTGCCAGCAGCGCCCAAGGACAGGACGAAGCTTTCTTT
TRBJ2-5,TRBD2,TRBV12-3/TRBV12-4,NA,CASSLRWGLAGGPSNEQYF,TGTGCCAGCAGTTTAAGGTGGGGACTAGCGGGAGGGCCGAGTAATGAGCAGTACTTC
TRBJ2-7,NA,TRBV20-1,few,CSARDRWGLPYEQYF,TGCAGTGCTAGAGATCGGTGGGGACTCCCCTACGAGCAGTACTTC
TRBJ2-7,NA,TRBV4-1,NA,CASSQDVGSYHAYKQYF,TGCGCCAGCAGCCAAGATGTTGGCAGCTACCATGCCTACAAGCAGTACTTC
TRBJ1-2,TRBD1,TRBV12-3/TRBV12-4,NA,CASSSRQGADYGYTF,TGTGCCAGCAGTTCTAGACAGGGCGCGGACTATGGCTACACCTTC
TRBJ1-2,NA,TRBV6-1,NA,CASSEANYGYTF,TGTGCCAGCAGTGAGGCTAACTATGGCTACACCTTC
TRBJ2-5,TRBD2,TRBV6-6,NA,CASTLAGVGETQYF,TGTGCCAGCACCCTAGCGGGAGTCGGAGAGACCCAGTACTTC
TRBJ1-4,NA,TRBV7-2,NA,CASSFARLDEKLFF,TGTGCCAGCAGCTTCGCTCGACTGGATGAAAAACTGTTTTTT
TRBJ2-1,NA,TRBV12-3/TRBV12-4,NA,CASSFTGAEKSSYNEQFF,TGTGCCAGCAGTTTTACAGGAGCCGAAAAGAGCTCCTACAATGAGCAGTTCTTC
TRBJ1-1,TRBD1,TRBV10-3,NA,CAIRGGTGGWNTEAFF,TGTGCCATCAGGGGGGGGACAGGGGGCTGGAACACTGAAGCTTTCTTT
TRBJ1-5,NA,TRBV6-6,once,CASSYSKGLGRNQPQHF,TGTGCCAGCAGTTACTCGAAGGGGTTGGGCCGCAATCAGCCCCAGCATTTT